Listed below are T cell receptor beta chains from one sample, sequenced in a study of T cell responses to AZD1222 COVID-19 vaccine. Profiled with immunoSEQ multiplex PCR; TCRdb holds only in-frame clones, not every one. Seen here are 100,000 to 120,000 clones, approximately 90% observed once, and the top ten hold around 3.3%. This specimen consisted of peripheral blood, obtained on day 0 of AZD1222 vaccination. Receptors were obtained from an adult in good health. Both conserved end residues are part of each CDR3. A D gene is named only where the DNA matches it firmly. Expanded clones are given a class, and other clones once, few, many or no size at all.

v_gene	abundance	d_gene	j_gene	CDR3nt	CDR3aa
TRBV28	NA	NA	TRBJ2-7	TGTGCCAGCCAAAGGGGGGGCACCCCCTACGAGCAGTACTTC	CASQRGGTPYEQYF
TRBV5-1	once	NA	TRBJ1-5	TGCGCCAGCAGTCCCCTGGGGGTCGGGCAGCCCCAGCATTTT	CASSPLGVGQPQHF
TRBV28	NA	TRBD1	TRBJ2-7	TGTGCCAGCAGACCAGGGGGTAGCTCCTACGAGCAGTACTTC	CASRPGGSSYEQYF
TRBV12-3/TRBV12-4	NA	NA	TRBJ2-3	TGTGCCAGCAGTTTAGCTGGAGGGGGGCAGTATTTT	CASSLAGGGQYF
TRBV27	NA	NA	TRBJ1-2	TGTGCCAGCAACAACCCCGGGGGGGGCTACACCTTC	CASNNPGGGYTF
TRBV6-5	NA	TRBD1	TRBJ1-4	TGTGCCAGTCAAAGACAGGGGGAAAAACTGTTTTTT	CASQRQGEKLFF
TRBV29-1	NA	NA	TRBJ1-4	TGCAGCGTTGGCGGTTCCCTGGGGGAGGAAAAACTGTTTTTT	CSVGGSLGEEKLFF
TRBV4-2	NA	TRBD1	TRBJ1-1	TGTGCCAGCAGCCAAGAGTGGGTGGGCAGGGGGCAGAATTTTGAAGCTTTCTTT	CASSQEWVGRGQNFEAFF
TRBV7-2	NA	NA	TRBJ2-1	TGTGCCAGCAGCTTAGCGGGGGCCAATGAGCAGTTCTTC	CASSLAGANEQFF
TRBV5-6	NA	NA	TRBJ2-7	TGTGCCAGCAGCTTGGGCAGGGGACTAATCTACGAGCAGTACTTC	CASSLGRGLIYEQYF
TRBV19	NA	TRBD2	TRBJ2-3	TGTGCCAGTAGTGGGTCGGGAGGGGTGACAGATACGCAGTATTTT	CASSGSGGVTDTQYF
TRBV9	NA	NA	TRBJ2-5	TGTGCCAGCAGCCCCACCCGGACTAGGGGGGGGGAGACCCAGTACTTC	CASSPTRTRGGETQYF
TRBV11-2	once	TRBD2	TRBJ2-1	TGTGCCAGCAGCTTTAAGCGGGAGCGCACCAATGAGCAGTTCTTC	CASSFKRERTNEQFF
TRBV7-8	NA	NA	TRBJ1-2	TGTGCCAGCAGCCAAGGGCCCGGGGACGCAGCTAACTATGGCTACACCTTC	CASSQGPGDAANYGYTF
TRBV18	once	NA	TRBJ2-2	TGTGCCAGCTCAGTCCGGGACCCTGGGACCGGGGAGCTGTTTTTT	CASSVRDPGTGELFF
TRBV23-1	NA	TRBD1	TRBJ1-1	TGCGCCAGCAGTCAAAACAGGGGAATGAACACTGAAGCTTTCTTT	CASSQNRGMNTEAFF
TRBV9	NA	NA	TRBJ1-4	TGTGCCAGCAGCGTATCAGGCGGTACTAATGAAAAACTGTTTTTT	CASSVSGGTNEKLFF
TRBV30	NA	TRBD1	TRBJ1-3	TGTGCCTGGATAACAGGGGGGTTAGCCATATATTTT	CAWITGGLAIYF
TRBV18	NA	NA	TRBJ2-3	TGTGCCAGCTCCCAGGACACCGGAGGCACAGATACGCAGTATTTT	CASSQDTGGTDTQYF
TRBV21-1	NA	NA	TRBJ1-2	TGTGCCAGCAGCAAAGCTCCCTTATGGGTCTATGGCTACACCTTC	CASSKAPLWVYGYTF
TRBV28	NA	NA	TRBJ1-3	TGTGCCAGCAGTTTATTCGGGTTCGCTGGAAACACCATATATTTT	CASSLFGFAGNTIYF
TRBV6-5	NA	NA	TRBJ1-1	TGTGCCAGCTATCAGCCGGGGCGGAACACTGAAGCTTTCTTT	CASYQPGRNTEAFF
TRBV5-1	once	NA	TRBJ1-1	TGCGCCAGCAGGTCCCCGGCAGGGGCTTCTGAAGCTTTCTTT	CASRSPAGASEAFF
TRBV19	NA	TRBD1	TRBJ2-1	TGTGCCAGTAGTACTACAGGGGCTGGGAAGTTCTTC	CASSTTGAGKFF
TRBV7-8	NA	NA	TRBJ1-1	TGTGCCAGCAGCTTAGCTCTAGGGTCGGGACCGATGGCTTTCTTT	CASSLALGSGPMAFF
TRBV18	NA	NA	TRBJ2-7	TGTGCCAGCTCAGAGACAGATTACGAGCAGTACTTC	CASSETDYEQYF
TRBV16	NA	NA	TRBJ2-1	TGTGCCAGCAGCCCCCGGGTGCCGGGCAATGAGCAGTTCTTC	CASSPRVPGNEQFF
TRBV7-6	once	NA	TRBJ1-3	TGTGCCAGCAGCTTCGGACTCAGCTCTGGAAACACCATATATTTT	CASSFGLSSGNTIYF
TRBV11-3	NA	NA	TRBJ2-1	TGTGCCAGCAGCCTAGGGGGGGTGCGGTTCAATGAGCAGTTCTTC	CASSLGGVRFNEQFF
TRBV3-1/TRBV3-2	NA	NA	TRBJ2-6	TGTGCCAGCAGCCGCCCCCCTGGCTCTGGGGCCAACGTCCTGACTTTC	CASSRPPGSGANVLTF
TRBV6-6	NA	NA	TRBJ1-5	TGTGCCAGCAGTTGGGACGGACAGTCCTCTCAGCCCCAGCATTTT	CASSWDGQSSQPQHF
TRBV27	NA	TRBD1	TRBJ2-7	TGTGCCAGCAGTCTCGAGACAGGGAGCTCCTACGAGCAGTACTTC	CASSLETGSSYEQYF
TRBV12-3/TRBV12-4	NA	TRBD1	TRBJ1-2	TGTGCCAGCAGTTTAGTAGGGGGCGGCTACACCTTC	CASSLVGGGYTF
TRBV5-4	NA	TRBD2	TRBJ2-3	TGTGCCAGCAGCATTGGACTAGCGGGAGATACGCAGTATTTT	CASSIGLAGDTQYF
TRBV5-8	NA	NA	TRBJ1-2	TGTGCCAGCAGCTTGGGTCAGAGATTAAACTATGGCTACACCTTC	CASSLGQRLNYGYTF
TRBV7-3	NA	NA	TRBJ2-1	TGTGCCAGCAGCTTAACTAGCGGCTACAATGAGCAGTTCTTC	CASSLTSGYNEQFF
TRBV6-5	NA	TRBD1	TRBJ1-5	TGTGCCAGCAGCCAGGGGGATCAGCCCCAGCATTTT	CASSQGDQPQHF
TRBV6-5	NA	TRBD1	TRBJ1-5	TGTGCCAGCAGGCGACAGGGGCGCAGCAATCAGCCCCAGCATTTT	CASRRQGRSNQPQHF
TRBV7-9	NA	NA	TRBJ2-7	TGTGCCAGCAGCTTAGTGGGGGACCCCTACGAGCAGTACTTC	CASSLVGDPYEQYF
TRBV7-9	NA	NA	TRBJ2-1	TGTGCCAGCAGCTTAGTCGGCGGGACCCTCAATGAGCAGTTCTTC	CASSLVGGTLNEQFF
TRBV6-5	once	NA	TRBJ2-7	TGTGCCAGCAGTTACTCGAAATACGGGCTCTACGAGCAGTACTTC	CASSYSKYGLYEQYF
TRBV7-3	NA	TRBD2	TRBJ2-3	TGTGCCAGCAGCCTCCTGGCTAGCGGGGGGACGGGTGATACGCAGTATTTT	CASSLLASGGTGDTQYF
TRBV28	once	TRBD2	TRBJ2-1	TGTGCCAGCAGTTTATTAGCGGGGGGGAGTAATGAGCAGTTCTTC	CASSLLAGGSNEQFF
TRBV7-3	few	NA	TRBJ2-1	TGTGCCAGCAGCTTAATACCTCAAAATGAGCAGTTCTTC	CASSLIPQNEQFF
TRBV9	NA	NA	TRBJ1-4	TGTGCCAGCAGCGTAGTGCCAGTCAGGGGAGAACTGTTTTTT	CASSVVPVRGELFF
TRBV14	NA	TRBD1	TRBJ1-3	TGTGCCAGCAGCCCACCCAGGACAGGCGTAAACACCATATATTTT	CASSPPRTGVNTIYF
TRBV28	NA	NA	TRBJ2-5	TGTGCCAGCAGTTTGACAGGATCACAAGAGACCCAGTACTTC	CASSLTGSQETQYF
TRBV2	NA	NA	TRBJ1-4	TGTGCCAGCAGTGAAAGGGATGGAGCCACGGAAAAACTGTTTTTT	CASSERDGATEKLFF
TRBV6-6	NA	TRBD1	TRBJ1-2	TGTGCCAGCAGTTACTCGTCCAGGGGGCCTAACTATGGCTACACCTTC	CASSYSSRGPNYGYTF
TRBV7-2	NA	TRBD1	TRBJ2-4	TGTGCCAGCAGCTTCGGACAGGGGATAGCCAAAAACATTCAGTACTTC	CASSFGQGIAKNIQYF
TRBV11-2	NA	NA	TRBJ2-5	TGTGCCAGCAGCTTTTCAGTCCAAGAGACCCAGTACTTC	CASSFSVQETQYF
TRBV6-5	few	TRBD1	TRBJ2-7	TGTGCCAGCAGGGGACAGCTAGTGGGCGAGCAGTACTTC	CASRGQLVGEQYF